The present T cell receptor (beta chain) was sequenced within a study of blood T cell repertoires in COVID-19. Overall study: COVID-19 samples from acute and convalescent phases originated in the United States, Italy and Spain. PBMCs, B-cell-depleted T cells, or T cells were the source of the cDNA or gDNA that made up the material.

In the study's own analysis: Amplification with reference gene primers provided the estimates of nucleated cell counts. The data were produced by immunoSEQ multiplex PCR, yet TCRdb's version contains in-frame clones alone and is incomplete. That table furnishes V, J and clone size, whereas the DNA furnished D and trimming. This table holds under 300,000 clones, around four fifths found once. Germline CDR1 reads SEHNR; CDR2 reads FQNEAQ (reference sequence). The CDR3 covers 15 residues. V dropped 2 bases and J dropped 9 bases, with 19 bases sitting between them. The sequence came from a middle-aged woman with active or convalescent COVID-19. The chain couples TRBV7-9 to TRBJ1-2; TRBD1 might be the D (6 bases). The material sequenced was peripheral blood. CDR3 protein: CASSLMTRGQDSYTF. In DNA form, the CDR3 reads TGTGCCAGCAGCTTAATGACCAGGGGCCAGGATAGCTACACCTTC.